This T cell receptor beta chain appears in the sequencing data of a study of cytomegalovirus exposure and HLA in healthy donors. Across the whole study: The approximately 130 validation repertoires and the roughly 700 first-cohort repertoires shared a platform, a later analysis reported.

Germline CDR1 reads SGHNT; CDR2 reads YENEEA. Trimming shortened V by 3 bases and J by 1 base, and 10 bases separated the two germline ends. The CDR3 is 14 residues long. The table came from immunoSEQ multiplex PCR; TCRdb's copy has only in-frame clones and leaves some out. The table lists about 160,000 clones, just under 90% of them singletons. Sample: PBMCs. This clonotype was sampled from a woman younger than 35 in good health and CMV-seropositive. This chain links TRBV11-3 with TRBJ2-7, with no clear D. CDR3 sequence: CASSFPPRSYEQYF. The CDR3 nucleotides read TGTGCCAGCAGCTTTCCTCCTCGGTCCTACGAGCAGTACTTC.